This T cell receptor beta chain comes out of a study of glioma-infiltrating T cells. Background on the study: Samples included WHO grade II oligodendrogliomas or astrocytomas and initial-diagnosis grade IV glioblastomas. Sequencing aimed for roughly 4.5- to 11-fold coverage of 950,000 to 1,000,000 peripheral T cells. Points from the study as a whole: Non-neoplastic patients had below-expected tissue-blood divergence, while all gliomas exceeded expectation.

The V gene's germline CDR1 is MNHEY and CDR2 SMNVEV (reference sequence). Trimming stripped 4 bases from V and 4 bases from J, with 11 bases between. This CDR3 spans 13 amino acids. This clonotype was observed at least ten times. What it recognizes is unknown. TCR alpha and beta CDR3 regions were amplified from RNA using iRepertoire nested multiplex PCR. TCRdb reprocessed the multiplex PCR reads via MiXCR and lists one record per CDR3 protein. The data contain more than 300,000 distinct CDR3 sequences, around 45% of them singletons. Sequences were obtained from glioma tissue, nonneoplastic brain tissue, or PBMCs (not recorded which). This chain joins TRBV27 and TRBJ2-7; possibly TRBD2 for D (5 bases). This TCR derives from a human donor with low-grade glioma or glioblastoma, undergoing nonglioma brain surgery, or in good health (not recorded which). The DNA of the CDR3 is TGTGCCAGCAGTTCAATATCGGGATACGAGCAGTACTTC. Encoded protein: CASSSISGYEQYF.